Below, 28 T cell receptor beta chains from the same sample are listed, as sequenced in a study of early T cells in non-severe SARS-CoV-2 infection (dated by TCRdb to the early 2020s). Library preparation employed 5' RACE. Sequenced on a NextSeq 500. The raw public reads went through TCRdb reprocessing: fastp at Q25, MiXCR clone calling, in-frame beta chains kept. Each entry merges the rows of one CDR3 protein and shows their most common DNA and genes. For this sample there are roughly 61,000 distinct CDR3 sequences; 10% to 12% appear just once. 1.7% of the sample rests with the top ten. The sample consisted of whole blood. These receptors originate from an adult who was a healthcare worker with PCR-confirmed SARS-CoV-2 infection or an uninfected control (not recorded which).

This clonotype was picked up many times. V is TRBV6-1 and J is TRBJ1-5, with D possibly matching TRBD1 (5 bases). Germline CDR1 reads MNHNS; CDR2 reads SASEGT. This CDR3 is built from 17 residues. V was trimmed by 2 bases and J by 0 bases, leaving 14 bases between them. CDR3 bases: TGTGCCAGCAGTGAACTCTCTTTGGGACCTAGCAATCAGCCCCAGCATTTT. Translating it yields CASSELSLGPSNQPQHF.

As concerns this clonotype: This could be a read error, since a much larger clone is one nucleotide away. The gene calls are TRBV7-6 and TRBJ1-1; D gene uncertain. CDR3 length: 13 residues. CDR1 SGHVS and CDR2 FNYEAQ come from the germline V gene. This CDR3 reads CTSSSTPDTEAFF. The CDR3 DNA sequence: TGTACCAGCAGCTCCACGCCAGACACTGAAGCTTTCTTT.

This clonotype has ten or more counts. The genes are TRBV18 and TRBJ1-1, with D possibly matching TRBD1 (5 bases). V lost 6 bases, J lost 0 bases, and 23 bases lay in between. Germline V gives CDR1 KGHSH, CDR2 LQKENI. This CDR3 contains 18 residues. CDR3 region: CASSQGFGARTMNTEAFF. CDR3 bases: TGTGCCAGCTCCCAAGGATTTGGGGCCCGAACGATGAACACTGAAGCTTTCTTT.

V and J are TRBV6-2 or TRBV6-3 and TRBJ2-3, with a tentative D call TRBD2 (5 bases). The CDR3 extends over 16 amino acids. V lost 2 bases, J lost 2 bases, and 14 bases lay in between. Germline loops: CDR1 MNHEY, CDR2 SVGEGT. For the CDR3, the DNA is TGTGCCAGCAGTTACCAGGACTTTCAACTCACAGATACGCAGTATTTT. It yields the protein CASSYQDFQLTDTQYF.

V usage is TRBV6-2 or TRBV6-3 and J usage is TRBJ1-6; D is unclear. V lost 10 bases to trimming and J lost 9 bases, with 13 bases between them. Germline V gives CDR1 MNHEY, CDR2 SVGEGT. This CDR3 comprises 12 residues. Here the CDR3 reads CATHDPTSPLHF. The DNA for the CDR3 is TGTGCCACCCACGACCCCACTTCACCCCTCCACTTT.

This clonotype has ten or more counts. The genes are TRBV19 and TRBJ2-7; 7 bases are shared with TRBD2. Germline-derived CDR1 and CDR2 are LNHDA and SQIVND (reference sequence). The trim removed 2 bases at V and 3 bases at J, leaving 7 bases unmatched. The CDR3 sequence is 15 residues long. The CDR3 region has the DNA TGTGCCAGTAGTATACCGTTAGCGGGTCTCTACGAGCAGTACTTC. Translation: CASSIPLAGLYEQYF.

This clonotype occurred once. The chain recombines TRBV20-1 with TRBJ2-7; D uncertain. Germline V CDR1 and CDR2: DFQATT, SNEGSKA (reference sequence). The CDR3 loop spans 13 amino acids. The V end was cut by 2 bases, the J end by 3 bases, with 11 bases between. CDR3 residues: CSARRGGNYEQYF. The CDR3 nucleotides read TGCAGTGCTAGAAGAGGTGGAAACTACGAGCAGTACTTC.

The chain is built from TRBV20-1 and TRBJ1-2, with D uncertain. CDR3 length: 13 residues. Germline V gene data show CDR1 as DFQATT and CDR2 as SNEGSKA (reference sequence). V was cut by 2 bases and J by 3 bases, with 10 bases left in between. The CDR3 spells CSARSGSHYGYTF. CDR3 coding DNA: TGCAGTGCTAGATCAGGTTCCCACTATGGCTACACCTTC.

A few counts support this clonotype. The gene calls are TRBV7-9 and TRBJ1-3; no clear D gene. V was clipped by 3 bases and J by 0 bases, with 6 bases between them. Germline V lookup: CDR1 SEHNR, CDR2 FQNEAQ (reference sequence). The CDR3 spans 14 residues. In nucleotides, the CDR3 is TGTGCCAGCAGCTTGGCAGTCTCTGGAAACACCATATATTTT. Translated: CASSLAVSGNTIYF.

In its sample, this clonotype was seen a few times. The chain carries TRBV11-1 and TRBJ2-7; D might be TRBD2 (5 bases). CDR3 length: 13 residues. Germline V CDR1 and CDR2: SGHAT, FQDESV (reference sequence). Trimming removed 5 bases from V and 7 bases from J, with 15 bases in between. Here the CDR3 reads CASSAPGSGEQYF. The CDR3 DNA reads as TGTGCCAGCAGCGCGCCTGGTTCGGGAGAGCAGTACTTC.

In this sample, this clonotype turned up many times. V and J are TRBV4-2 and TRBJ2-7; TRBD2 agrees at 8 bases. The CDR3 has 16 amino acids. J lost 6 bases, V lost 5 bases, and 15 bases had no gene match. Germline V gene lookup returns CDR1 LGHNA and CDR2 YNFKEQ. The CDR3 nucleotides are TGTGCCAGCAGCAAAGGGGGGTTAGCGGGGTTCGGCGAGCAGTACTTC. Translated: CASSKGGLAGFGEQYF.

At least ten counts were recorded for this clonotype. The chain carries TRBV20-1 and TRBJ2-3, with D possibly being TRBD1 (6 bases). Germline CDR1 DFQATT, CDR2 SNEGSKA (reference sequence). Trimming took 5 bases from V and 1 from J, leaving 16 bases between them. This CDR3 spans 15 amino acids. The CDR3 DNA is TGCAGTGCTGGAATGACAGGCCGACGCACAGATACGCAGTATTTT. It translates to CSAGMTGRRTDTQYF.

This clonotype occurred a few times. The chain couples TRBV12-3 or TRBV12-4 to TRBJ2-2; a possible D gene is TRBD1 (6 bases). This CDR3 spans 16 amino acids. Trimming took off 6 bases at V and 5 bases at J, with 19 bases between the two ends. CDR3 DNA: TGTGCCAGCAGAAATACCGCCGGGACATTAACCGGGGAGCTGTTTTTT. Its translation is CASRNTAGTLTGELFF.

The count of this clonotype is one. This chain uses TRBV3-1 with TRBJ2-7, with D maybe TRBD1 (5 bases). Germline lookup yields CDR1 LGHDT and CDR2 YNNKEL (reference sequence). The V end was cut by 3 bases, the J end by 2 bases, with 17 bases between. The CDR3 runs to 16 residues. Here the CDR3 reads CASSQRLVGVPYEQYF. The CDR3 DNA reads TGTGCCAGCAGCCAGCGATTGGTAGGGGTCCCCTACGAGCAGTACTTC.

This CDR3 is CASRRTSGGQETQYF. The CDR3 nucleotides are TGTGCCAGCCGACGGACTAGCGGGGGCCAAGAGACCCAGTACTTC. The J gene is TRBJ2-5, the V gene TRBV7-2; TRBD2 agrees at 13 bases. The CDR3 consists of 15 residues. In germline, CDR1 is SGHTA, CDR2 FQGNSA. V lost 8 bases, J lost 1 base, and 4 bases stayed unmatched.

This clonotype was counted many times. The genes are TRBV18 and TRBJ1-1; D uncertain. Per germline, CDR1 KGHSH and CDR2 LQKENI. This CDR3 spans 13 amino acids. V was cut by 6 bases and J by 0 bases, with 8 bases left in between. As DNA, the CDR3 is TGTGCCAGCTCCTCGTCAATGAACACTGAAGCTTTCTTT. Encoded protein: CASSSSMNTEAFF.

This clonotype appeared many times. The genes are TRBV4-2 and TRBJ1-1; D uncertain. Germline values: CDR1 LGHNA, CDR2 YNFKEQ. V was shortened by 0 bases and J by 1 base, with 6 bases between the two germline ends. There are 14 residues in the CDR3. CDR3 residues: CASSQERKNTEAFF. The CDR3, as DNA: TGTGCCAGCAGCCAAGAGCGGAAGAACACTGAAGCTTTCTTT.

This clonotype was detected many times. V usage is TRBV10-3 and J usage is TRBJ2-7; 9 nucleotides match TRBD1. Trimming removed 8 bases from V and 6 bases from J; junction bases left unmatched: 8. The germline V gene encodes CDR1 ENHRY and CDR2 SYGVKD. This CDR3 spans 13 amino acids. CDR3: CAILPGQGFEQYF. The CDR3, as DNA: TGTGCCATCCTCCCGGGACAGGGCTTCGAGCAGTACTTC.

The chain joins TRBV12-3 or TRBV12-4 to TRBJ2-7; D is undetermined. V shed 0 bases and J shed 9 bases, with 15 bases lying between them. The CDR3 has 14 residues. CDR3 DNA sequence: TGTGCCAGCAGTTTAGCAGGGTCCCCGCTAGGGCAGTACTTC. The encoded protein is CASSLAGSPLGQYF.

The sample holds many counts of this clonotype. The chain recombines TRBV20-1 with TRBJ2-7; 8 positions agree with TRBD1. V gave up 3 bases and J gave up 3 bases; unmatched junction bases: 7. This CDR3 has 14 amino acids. The germline CDR1 and CDR2 sequences are DFQATT and SNEGSKA (reference sequence). CDR3 coding DNA: TGCAGTGCTAGCGGACAGGGCGGTGGCTACGAGCAGTACTTC. Translating gives CSASGQGGGYEQYF.

The chain joins TRBV27 to TRBJ2-7; 8 bases match TRBD1. The CDR3 is 15 amino acids. Per the germline V gene, CDR1 is MNHEY and CDR2 is SMNVEV (reference sequence). Trimming cost V 1 base and J 4 bases; bases outside gene matches: 6. The CDR3 DNA sequence: TGTGCCAGCAGTTTATGGGGGACAGGCGATTACGAGCAGTACTTC. The encoded protein is CASSLWGTGDYEQYF.

This sequence joins TRBV9 and TRBJ1-1; TRBD1 agrees at 9 bases. CDR3 length equals 15 residues. Trimming took 3 bases from V and 6 from J; bases not matched to a gene: 9. The germline gives CDR1 SGDLS, CDR2 YYNGEE. CDR3 DNA sequence: TGTGCCAGCAGCGGGGGGACAGGGTCTTTGGCTGAAGCTTTCTTT. Encoded protein: CASSGGTGSLAEAFF. Full variable domain (missing parts from reference TRBV9 and TRBJ1-1): DSGVTQTPKHLITATGQRVTLRCSPRSGDLSVYWYQQSLDQGLQFLIQYYNGEERAKGNILERFSAQQFPDLHSELNLSSLELGDSALYFCASSGGTGSLAEAFFGQGTRLTVV.

This clonotype was detected ten times or more. The chain combines TRBV4-1 with TRBJ2-3; D is tentatively TRBD1 or TRBD2 (6 bases each). With 0 bases removed from V and 2 bases from J, the gap between germline ends came to 15 bases. The CDR3 runs to 17 residues. Germline V gene sequence: CDR1 MGHRA, CDR2 YSYEKL. The CDR3 DNA sequence: TGCGCCAGCAGCCAAGATAGGAGGGGGGCGAACACAGATACGCAGTATTTT. Translated: CASSQDRRGANTDTQYF.

V usage is TRBV9 and J usage is TRBJ2-7, with a weak D call TRBD2 (6 bases). The CDR3 sequence is 15 residues long. CDR1 and CDR2 from the germline V gene are SGDLS and YYNGEE. Deletions cut 5 bases from V and 0 bases from J, with 15 bases between. CDR3 DNA: TGTGCCAGCAGTTACGGGACTCCGGGCTCCTACGAGCAGTACTTC. This encodes CASSYGTPGSYEQYF.

This clonotype appeared a few times. V is TRBV5-4 and J is TRBJ2-3, with 9 bases matching TRBD2. Germline V gene lookup returns CDR1 SGHNT and CDR2 YYREEE (reference sequence). Trimming at V came to 4 bases and at J to 2 bases, leaving 8 bases not matched to a gene. The CDR3 extends over 16 amino acids. CDR3 residues: CASSTTKRGATDTQYF. For the CDR3, the DNA is TGTGCCAGCAGCACCACTAAGCGGGGGGCCACAGATACGCAGTATTTT.

This clonotype has a count of ten or more. The genes are TRBV5-5 and TRBJ2-2; TRBD2 agrees at 10 bases. Germline loops: CDR1 SGHKS, CDR2 YYEKEE (reference sequence). The J segment lost 7 bases and the V segment lost 4 bases, leaving 7 bases of the junction unmatched. The CDR3 is made up of 15 amino acids. DNA for the CDR3: TGTGCCAGCAGCCGACCGGGACTAGCGAACGGGGAGCTGTTTTTT. Protein sequence: CASSRPGLANGELFF.

This clonotype was picked up a small number of times. This chain uses TRBV10-2 with TRBJ1-1; TRBD1 matches at 8 bases. The CDR3 consists of 15 residues. CDR1 is WSHSY, CDR2 SAAADI, per germline. The junction had 10 bases not matched to a gene; V was cut back by 10 bases and J by 0 bases. The CDR3 coding sequence is TGCGCCATCGGACAGGGCGGATCTATGAACACTGAAGCTTTCTTT. Its translation: CAIGQGGSMNTEAFF.

This clonotype appeared many times. In DNA, the CDR3 is TGTGCCAGCAGCCAGGGGCCGGGGGCGTTGGGCGAGCAGTACTTC. Translating it yields CASSQGPGALGEQYF. The chain employs TRBV7-8 and TRBJ2-7; either TRBD1 or TRBD2 may supply D (6 bases each). V was pared by 5 bases and J by 6 bases, with 20 bases between. The CDR3 contains 15 residues. Germline-derived CDR1 and CDR2 are SGHVS and FQNEAQ.